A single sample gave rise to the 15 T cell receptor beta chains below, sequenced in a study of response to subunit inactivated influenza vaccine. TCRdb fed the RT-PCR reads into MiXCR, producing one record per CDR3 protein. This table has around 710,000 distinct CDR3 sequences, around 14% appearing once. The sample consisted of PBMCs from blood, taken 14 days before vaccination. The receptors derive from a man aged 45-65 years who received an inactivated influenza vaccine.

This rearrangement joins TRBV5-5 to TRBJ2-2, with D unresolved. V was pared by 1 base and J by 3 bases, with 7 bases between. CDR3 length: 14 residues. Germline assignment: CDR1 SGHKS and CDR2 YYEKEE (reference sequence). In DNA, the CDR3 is TGTGCCAGCAGCTTGATGGTGGACACCGGGGAGCTGTTTTTT. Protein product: CASSLMVDTGELFF.

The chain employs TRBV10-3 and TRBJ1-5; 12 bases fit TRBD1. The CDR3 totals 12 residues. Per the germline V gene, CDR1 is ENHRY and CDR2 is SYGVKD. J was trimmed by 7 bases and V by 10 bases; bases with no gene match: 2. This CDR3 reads CATGTGGQPQHF. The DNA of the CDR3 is TGTGCCACCGGGACAGGGGGCCAGCCCCAGCATTTT.

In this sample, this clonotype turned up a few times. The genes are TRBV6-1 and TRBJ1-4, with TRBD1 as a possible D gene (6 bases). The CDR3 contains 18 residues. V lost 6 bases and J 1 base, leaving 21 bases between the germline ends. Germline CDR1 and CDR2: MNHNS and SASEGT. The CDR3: CASRPVPRGGRTNEKLFF. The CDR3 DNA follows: TGTGCCAGCAGGCCCGTCCCCAGGGGCGGGAGAACTAATGAAAAACTGTTTTTT.

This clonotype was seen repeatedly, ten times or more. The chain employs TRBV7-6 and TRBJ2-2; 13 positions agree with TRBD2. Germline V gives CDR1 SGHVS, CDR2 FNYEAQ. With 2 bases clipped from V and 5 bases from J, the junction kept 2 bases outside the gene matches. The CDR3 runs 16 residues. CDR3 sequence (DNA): TGTGCCAGCAGCTTACTGGGACTAGCGGGGACCGGGGAGCTGTTTTTT. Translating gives CASSLLGLAGTGELFF.

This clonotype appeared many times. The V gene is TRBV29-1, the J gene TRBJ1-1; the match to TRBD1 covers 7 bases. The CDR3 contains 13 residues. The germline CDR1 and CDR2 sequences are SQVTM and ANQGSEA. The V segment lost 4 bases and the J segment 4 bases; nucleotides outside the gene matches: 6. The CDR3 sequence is CSVAGQRGTEAFF. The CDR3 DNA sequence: TGCAGCGTTGCGGGACAGAGGGGCACTGAAGCTTTCTTT. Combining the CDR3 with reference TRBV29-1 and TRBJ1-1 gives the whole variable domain SAVISQKPSRDICQRGTSLTIQCQVDSQVTMMFWYRQQPGQSLTLIATANQGSEATYESGFVIDKFPISRPNLTFSTLTVSNMSPEDSSIYLCSVAGQRGTEAFFGQGTRLTVV.

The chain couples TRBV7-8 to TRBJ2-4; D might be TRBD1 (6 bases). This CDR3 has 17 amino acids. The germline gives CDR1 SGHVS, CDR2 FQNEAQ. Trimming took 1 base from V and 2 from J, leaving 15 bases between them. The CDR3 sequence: CASSLVGTRDPKNIQYF. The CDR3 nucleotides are TGTGCCAGCAGCTTAGTAGGGACACGGGACCCCAAAAACATTCAGTACTTC.

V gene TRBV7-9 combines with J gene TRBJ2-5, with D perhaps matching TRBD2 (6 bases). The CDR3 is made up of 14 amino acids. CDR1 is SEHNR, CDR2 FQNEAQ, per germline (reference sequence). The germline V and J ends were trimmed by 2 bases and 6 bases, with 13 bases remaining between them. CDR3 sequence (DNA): TGTGCCAGCAGCTTACTTTCCGGGGGAAAGACCCAGTACTTC. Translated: CASSLLSGGKTQYF. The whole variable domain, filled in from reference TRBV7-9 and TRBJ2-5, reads DTGVSQNPRHKITKRGQNVTFRCDPISEHNRLYWYRQTLGQGPEFLTYFQNEAQLEKSRLLSDRFSAERPKGSFSTLEIQRTEQGDSAMYLCASSLLSGGKTQYFGPGTRLLVL.

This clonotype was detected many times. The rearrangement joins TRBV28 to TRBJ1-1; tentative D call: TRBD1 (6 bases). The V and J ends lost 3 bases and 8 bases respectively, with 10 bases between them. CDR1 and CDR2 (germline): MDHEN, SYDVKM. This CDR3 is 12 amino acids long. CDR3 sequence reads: CASSFPDSEAFF. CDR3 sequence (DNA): TGTGCCAGCAGTTTCCCGGACAGCGAAGCTTTCTTT. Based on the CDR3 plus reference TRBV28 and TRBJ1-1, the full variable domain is DVKVTQSSRYLVKRTGEKVFLECVQDMDHENMFWYRQDPGLGLRLIYFSYDVKMKEKGDIPEGYSVSREKKERFSLILESASTNQTSMYLCASSFPDSEAFFGQGTRLTVV.

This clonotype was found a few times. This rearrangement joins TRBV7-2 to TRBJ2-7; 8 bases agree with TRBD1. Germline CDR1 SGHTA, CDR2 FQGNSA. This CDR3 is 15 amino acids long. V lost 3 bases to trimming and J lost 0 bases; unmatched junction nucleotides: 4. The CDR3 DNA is TGTGCCAGCAGCTTTACAGGGGGTCCCTCCTACGAGCAGTACTTC. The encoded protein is CASSFTGGPSYEQYF.

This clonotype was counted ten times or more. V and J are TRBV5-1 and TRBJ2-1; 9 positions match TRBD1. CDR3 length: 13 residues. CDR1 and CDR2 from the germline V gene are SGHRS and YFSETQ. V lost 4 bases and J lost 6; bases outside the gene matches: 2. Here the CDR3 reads CASSRTGANEQFF. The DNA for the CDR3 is TGCGCCAGCAGCCGGACAGGGGCCAATGAGCAGTTCTTC.

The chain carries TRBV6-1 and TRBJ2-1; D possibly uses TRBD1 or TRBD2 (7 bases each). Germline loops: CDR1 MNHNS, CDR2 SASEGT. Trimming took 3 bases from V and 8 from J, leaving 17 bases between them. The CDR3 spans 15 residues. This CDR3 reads CASSDQGEGPYEQFF. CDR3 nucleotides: TGTGCCAGCAGTGACCAGGGGGAGGGCCCCTATGAGCAGTTCTTC.

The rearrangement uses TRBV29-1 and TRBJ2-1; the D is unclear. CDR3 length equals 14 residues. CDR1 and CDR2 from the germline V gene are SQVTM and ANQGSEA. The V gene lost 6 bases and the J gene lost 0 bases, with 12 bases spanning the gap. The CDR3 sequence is CSVSRQSSYNEQFF. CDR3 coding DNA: TGCAGCGTATCGAGACAAAGCTCCTACAATGAGCAGTTCTTC.

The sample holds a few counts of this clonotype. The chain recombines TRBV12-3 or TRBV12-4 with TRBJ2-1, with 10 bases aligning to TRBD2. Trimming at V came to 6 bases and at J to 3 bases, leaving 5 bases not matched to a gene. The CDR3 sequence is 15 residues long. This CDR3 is CASSRSGGRYNEQFF. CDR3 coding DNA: TGTGCCAGCAGCCGTAGCGGGGGGCGCTACAATGAGCAGTTCTTC.

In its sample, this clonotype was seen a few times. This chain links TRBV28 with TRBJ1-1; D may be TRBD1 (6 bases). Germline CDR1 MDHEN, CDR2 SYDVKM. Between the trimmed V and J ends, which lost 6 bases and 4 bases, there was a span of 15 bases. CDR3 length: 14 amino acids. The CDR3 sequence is CASSRTVLGTEAFF. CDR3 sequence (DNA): TGTGCCAGCAGCAGGACAGTGTTGGGCACTGAAGCTTTCTTT.

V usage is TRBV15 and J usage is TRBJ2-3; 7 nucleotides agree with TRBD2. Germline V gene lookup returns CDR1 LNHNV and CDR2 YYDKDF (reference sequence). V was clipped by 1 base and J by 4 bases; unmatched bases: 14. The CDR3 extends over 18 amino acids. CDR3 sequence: CATSRGRTGTKTADTQYF. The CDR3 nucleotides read TGTGCCACCAGCAGAGGGAGGACCGGGACTAAGACTGCAGATACGCAGTATTTT.